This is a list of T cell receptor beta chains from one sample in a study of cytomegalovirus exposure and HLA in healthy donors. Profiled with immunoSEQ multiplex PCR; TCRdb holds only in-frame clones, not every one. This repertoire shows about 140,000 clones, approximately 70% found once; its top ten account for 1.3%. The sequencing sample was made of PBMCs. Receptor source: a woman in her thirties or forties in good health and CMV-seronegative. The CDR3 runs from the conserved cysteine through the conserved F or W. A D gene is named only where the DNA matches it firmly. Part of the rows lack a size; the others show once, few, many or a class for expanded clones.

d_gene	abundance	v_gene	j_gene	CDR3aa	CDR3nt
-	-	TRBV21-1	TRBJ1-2	CASLGSVDRGLGYGYTF	TGTGCCAGCCTCGGGAGTGTTGACAGGGGGCTAGGCTATGGCTACACCTTC
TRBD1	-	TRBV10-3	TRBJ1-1	CAIRPGGLNTEAFF	TGTGCCATCAGACCAGGGGGCTTGAACACTGAAGCTTTCTTT
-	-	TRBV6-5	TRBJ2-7	CASSTTHEQYF	TGTGCCAGCAGTACTACCCACGAGCAGTACTTC
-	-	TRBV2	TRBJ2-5	CASRAAFGQTYQETQYF	TGTGCCAGCAGAGCGGCGTTTGGGCAGACCTACCAAGAGACCCAGTACTTC
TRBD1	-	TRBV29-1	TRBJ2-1	CSVERDRDNEQFF	TGCAGCGTTGAGAGGGACAGGGACAATGAGCAGTTCTTC
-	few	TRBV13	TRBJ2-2	CASSIELRSTGELFF	TGTGCCAGCAGCATAGAGCTTAGAAGTACCGGGGAGCTGTTTTTT
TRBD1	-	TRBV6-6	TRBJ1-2	CASSSEGQGVGYTF	TGTGCCAGCTCCTCCGAAGGACAGGGGGTTGGCTACACCTTC
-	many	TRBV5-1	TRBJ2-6	CASSAGALSGANVLTF	TGCGCCAGCAGCGCGGGGGCTCTCTCTGGGGCCAACGTCCTGACTTTC
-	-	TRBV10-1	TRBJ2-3	CASSESSTADTQYF	TGCGCCAGCAGTGAATCCTCTACCGCAGATACGCAGTATTTT
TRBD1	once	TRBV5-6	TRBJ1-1	CASSGTGAGTEAFF	TGTGCCAGCAGCGGTACAGGGGCCGGCACTGAAGCTTTCTTT
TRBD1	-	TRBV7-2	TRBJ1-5	CASRLQGDQPQHF	TGTGCCAGCAGATTACAGGGGGATCAGCCCCAGCATTTT
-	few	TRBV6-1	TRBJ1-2	CASSGNRVYGYTF	TGTGCCAGCAGTGGAAACAGGGTGTATGGCTACACCTTC
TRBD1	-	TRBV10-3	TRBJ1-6	CAISGDREVSPLHF	TGTGCCATCAGTGGTGACAGGGAGGTGTCACCCCTCCACTTT
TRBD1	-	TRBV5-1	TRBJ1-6	CASRFWTGGNSPLHF	TGCGCCAGCAGATTTTGGACAGGGGGAAATTCACCCCTCCACTTT
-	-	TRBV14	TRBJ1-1	CASSHGSVAFF	TGTGCCAGCAGCCACGGTTCTGTAGCTTTCTTT
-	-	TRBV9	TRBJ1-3	CASSEATRSGNTIYF	TGTGCCAGCAGTGAGGCGACTCGCTCTGGAAACACCATATATTTT
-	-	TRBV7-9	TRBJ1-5	CASSVSGVAQPQHF	TGTGCCAGCTCCGTATCAGGGGTCGCGCAGCCCCAGCATTTT
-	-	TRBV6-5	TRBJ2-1	CASTIDSNYNEQFF	TGTGCCAGCACAATAGACAGTAACTACAATGAGCAGTTCTTC
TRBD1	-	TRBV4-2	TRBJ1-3	CASSQSDRDGNTIYF	TGTGCCAGCAGCCAATCTGACAGGGATGGAAACACCATATATTTT
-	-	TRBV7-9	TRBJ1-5	CANHDGGNSNQPQHF	TGTGCCAACCACGACGGGGGGAATAGCAATCAGCCCCAGCATTTT
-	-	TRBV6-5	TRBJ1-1	CASSQGRHTEAFF	TGTGCCAGCAGTCAGGGGCGACACACTGAAGCTTTCTTT
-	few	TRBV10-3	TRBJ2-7	CAIAHGVSEQYF	TGTGCCATCGCACACGGAGTCTCCGAGCAGTACTTC
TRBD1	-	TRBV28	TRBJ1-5	CASSSPGDRVGNQPQHF	TGTGCCAGCAGTTCCCCCGGGGACAGGGTCGGCAATCAGCCCCAGCATTTT
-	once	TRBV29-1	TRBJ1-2	CSVVDRSYGYTF	TGCAGCGTTGTAGATAGGAGCTATGGCTACACCTTC
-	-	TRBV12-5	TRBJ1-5	CASGLRHPQDSNQPQHF	TGTGCTAGTGGTTTGCGCCACCCCCAGGATAGCAATCAGCCCCAGCATTTT
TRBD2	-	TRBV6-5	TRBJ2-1	CASSPSGGDNEQFF	TGTGCCAGCAGTCCTAGCGGGGGGGACAATGAGCAGTTCTTC
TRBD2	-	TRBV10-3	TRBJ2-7	CAISGSGGALLPYEQYF	TGTGCCATCAGTGGTAGCGGGGGGGCGCTTCTTCCCTACGAGCAGTACTTC
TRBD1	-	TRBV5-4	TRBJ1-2	CASSRTGTVNYGYTF	TGTGCCAGCAGTCGCACCGGGACAGTTAACTATGGCTACACCTTC
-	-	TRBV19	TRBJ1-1	CATRLLMNTEAFF	TGTGCCACCAGACTTCTCATGAACACTGAAGCTTTCTTT